Below are 7 T cell receptor beta chains sequenced from a single sample in a study of CD8+CD57+ T cells in acquired aplastic anemia. It was genomic DNA that served as the template for profiling TCR beta VDJ and CDR3. Each CDR3 protein is one row after TCRdb ran MiXCR on the reads. The sample has about 190,000 distinct CDR3 sequences, roughly 56% seen once. The sequenced material came from sorted CD4+, CD8+, or CD8+CD57+ T cells (not recorded which) from PBMCs. The origin of the receptors is a human donor in good health, serving as a control.

The rearrangement joins TRBV7-2 to TRBJ2-3, with D unclear. This CDR3 has 15 residues. With 3 bases removed from V and 4 bases from J, the gap between germline ends came to 14 bases. Germline CDR1 reads SGHTA; CDR2 reads FQGNSA. CDR3 nucleotide sequence: TGTGCCAGCAGCTTCCATCGCGCGTCGGCAGATACGCAGTATTTT. Amino acids: CASSFHRASADTQYF.

At least ten counts were recorded for this clonotype. The DNA for the CDR3 is TGTGCCAGCAGCACCAACAATGAGCAGTTCTTC. Its translation is CASSTNNEQFF. This chain connects TRBV5-8 to TRBJ2-1; D is unresolved. The CDR3 sequence is 11 residues long. Germline assignment: CDR1 SGHTS and CDR2 YDEGEE. V lost 4 bases to trimming and J lost 5 bases, with 4 bases between them. Full variable domain (remainder filled in from reference TRBV5-8 and TRBJ2-1): EAGVTQSPTHLIKTRGQQATLRCSPISGHTSVYWYQQALGLGLQFLLWYDEGEERNRGNFPPRFSGRQFPNYSSELNVNALELEDSALYLCASSTNNEQFFGPGTRLTVL.

This clonotype was detected a few times. The CDR3: CASSRGQGATNQPQHF. The CDR3 nucleotides are TGTGCCAGTAGCCGTGGACAGGGGGCTACTAATCAGCCCCAGCATTTT. The V and J genes are TRBV19 and TRBJ1-5; 11 positions agree with TRBD1. CDR3 length: 16 residues. Germline CDR1 reads LNHDA; CDR2 reads SQIVND (reference sequence). With V trimmed by 6 bases and J by 4 bases, 8 bases remained unmatched.

As concerns this clonotype: An end of the junction does not agree with germline; a read error may underlie this. V usage is TRBV9 and J usage is TRBJ2-7, with TRBD2 identical over 10 bases. This CDR3 contains 15 residues. Germline CDR1 reads SGDLS; CDR2 reads YYNGEE. The DNA of the CDR3 is TGTGCCAACAGCGTAGGTCGGACTAGCGGATACGAGCAGTACTTC. This sequence encodes CANSVGRTSGYEQYF.

This clonotype was counted ten times or more. The rearrangement links TRBV14 to TRBJ1-6; D is unresolved. With 1 base removed from V and 7 bases from J, the gap between germline ends came to 5 bases. The CDR3 is 13 amino acids. Per the germline V gene, CDR1 is SGHDN and CDR2 is FVKESK. The CDR3 DNA sequence: TGTGCCAGCAGCCAAGCTCACAATTCACCCCTCCACTTT. This sequence encodes CASSQAHNSPLHF.

This clonotype has a count of ten or more. The rearrangement uses TRBV7-2 and TRBJ2-5; the D is unclear. The germline V gene encodes CDR1 SGHTA and CDR2 FQGNSA. The V and J ends lost 7 bases and 5 bases respectively, with 8 bases between them. The CDR3 extends over 11 amino acids. This CDR3 is CASTVGETQYF. CDR3 nucleotides: TGTGCCAGCACCGTGGGGGAGACCCAGTACTTC.

The rearrangement uses TRBV20-1 and TRBJ1-1; TRBD1 agrees at 7 bases. CDR3 length: 13 amino acids. CDR1 DFQATT and CDR2 SNEGSKA come from the germline V gene (reference sequence). V lost 2 bases, J lost 8 bases, and 8 bases stayed unmatched. CDR3 nucleotide sequence: TGCAGTGCTAGATTCACAGGGGCGCTGGAAGCTTTCTTT. It yields the protein CSARFTGALEAFF.